This T cell receptor beta chain originates from a study of blood T cell repertoires in COVID-19. Seattle-derived patients entered the study during active infection and were followed longitudinally. Produced via immunoSEQ multiplex PCR; TCRdb's table is partial and in-frame only. The table records 160,000 or so clones, roughly 89% of them present only once. There are 12 residues in the CDR3. The germline V gene has CDR1 SNHLY and CDR2 FYNNEI. J lost 8 bases, V lost 10 bases, and 8 bases had no gene match. The chain uses TRBV2 and TRBJ1-2; TRBD1 matches 9 bases. Sample: peripheral blood. The receptor was isolated from a woman aged 70 to 79 with COVID-19, enrolled during active disease. CDR3 sequence reads: CATSGQGGGYTF. As DNA, the CDR3 is TGTGCCACATCGGGACAGGGAGGCGGCTACACCTTC.